These T cell receptor beta chains were read from a single sample in a study of graft-versus-host responses after intestinal transplantation. Their antigens remain unidentified. Repertoires were generated with immunoSEQ multiplex PCR, while TCRdb's copy carries only in-frame clones and drops some. The repertoire holds 130,000 or so clones, with 85% to 95% as singletons. The sequences come from unstimulated CD4+ T cells sorted from spleen or lymph node cells, collected before intestinal transplant. The receptors were gathered from a human donor who received an intestinal transplant. Each CDR3 is given with its conserved first and last residue. A D gene is named only where the DNA matches it firmly. Only some rows state a clone size, as once, few, many or a class for expanded clones.

TGTGCCAGCAGCCCCGGGCAGAGCCGGACTGGAAACACCATATATTTT | CASSPGQSRTGNTIYF | TRBJ1-3 | TRBV5-4 | NA | NA
TGTGCCATCAGTGCCCTAAAGGCAGGTAACTACGAGCAGTACTTC | CAISALKAGNYEQYF | TRBJ2-7 | TRBV10-3 | NA | NA
TGTGCCAGCAGTCTACGAGGGGTCGGCTCCTACAATGAGCAGTTCTTC | CASSLRGVGSYNEQFF | TRBJ2-1 | TRBV27 | NA | NA
TGTGCCTGGAGTGTAGGGGTTACCTACAATGAGCAGTTCTTC | CAWSVGVTYNEQFF | TRBJ2-1 | TRBV30 | NA | NA
TGTGCCAGCAGTGATCTTGGGACTAGAGCCGAGCAGTACTTC | CASSDLGTRAEQYF | TRBJ2-7 | TRBV25-1 | NA | TRBD2
TGTGCAAGTCGCCTGCAGGGACAGGGTGTAAATTGTGAAAAACTGTTTTTT | CASRLQGQGVNCEKLFF | TRBJ1-4 | TRBV12-2 | NA | NA
TGTGCCAGCAGCTTAAGCAGGGGACTAAATAATGAGCAGTTCTTC | CASSLSRGLNNEQFF | TRBJ2-1 | TRBV11-2 | NA | NA
TGTGCCAGCAGTTTATTTTGGACAGGGGGCTCCTACGAGCAGTACTTC | CASSLFWTGGSYEQYF | TRBJ2-7 | TRBV27 | once | TRBD1
TGCAGCGTTTATTCGTTTGAGGCCGGGGAGCTGTTTTTT | CSVYSFEAGELFF | TRBJ2-2 | TRBV29-1 | NA | NA
TGTGCCAGCAGCACCTCAGGGAACACTGAAGCTTTCTTT | CASSTSGNTEAFF | TRBJ1-1 | TRBV5-5 | NA | NA
TGTGCCAGCAGCCAACAAGGAACACGAGCGAACACCGGGGAGCTGTTTTTT | CASSQQGTRANTGELFF | TRBJ2-2 | TRBV14 | NA | NA
TGTGCCAGCAGCGCGAGGGGAACAACTAATGAAAAACTGTTTTTT | CASSARGTTNEKLFF | TRBJ1-4 | TRBV9 | NA | NA
TGTGCCAGCAGTTTCCACGGGGCAGCCGACTACGAGCAGTACTTC | CASSFHGAADYEQYF | TRBJ2-7 | TRBV28 | NA | NA
TGTGCCAGCTCACCATTGATAGCGGGCTCCTACAATGAGCAGTTCTTC | CASSPLIAGSYNEQFF | TRBJ2-1 | TRBV18 | once | TRBD2
TGTGCCAGCAGTTTCTTCACAGGGGACACTGAAGCTTTCTTT | CASSFFTGDTEAFF | TRBJ1-1 | TRBV28 | NA | TRBD1
TGTGCCAGCAGCTTATTCGGGACAGGGGATCAAGACTACGAGCAGTACTTC | CASSLFGTGDQDYEQYF | TRBJ2-7 | TRBV11-3 | NA | TRBD1
TGTGCCAGCAGTGAACGGACGGCCTACGAGCAGTACTTC | CASSERTAYEQYF | TRBJ2-7 | TRBV6-1 | NA | NA
TGCGCCAGCAGCCAAGAATCGGGGTGGTCTGGAAACACCATATATTTT | CASSQESGWSGNTIYF | TRBJ1-3 | TRBV4-3 | few | NA
TGTGCCAGCAGTTTATGGCTCGAGGGGACAGGCAACACCCGACTCCCAAACTACGAGCAGTACTTC | CASSLWLEGTGNTRLPNYEQYF | TRBJ2-7 | TRBV28 | NA | TRBD1
TGTGCCAGTAGTATCGCGGGCACAGATACGCAGTATTTT | CASSIAGTDTQYF | TRBJ2-3 | TRBV19 | NA | NA
TGTGCCAGCAGCTTGGAAGGCAGGGTATTCACCGGGGAGCTGTTTTTT | CASSLEGRVFTGELFF | TRBJ2-2 | TRBV5-5 | NA | NA
TGTGCCAGCTCGCCTAGCGGGGGGACAGATACGCAGTATTTT | CASSPSGGTDTQYF | TRBJ2-3 | TRBV18 | NA | TRBD2
TGTGCCAGCAGTAAGACAGGGGTGTTATCCTACGAGCAGTACTTC | CASSKTGVLSYEQYF | TRBJ2-7 | TRBV7-2 | NA | TRBD1
TGTGCCAGCAGCTTAGTACGGCAGAACACCGGGGAGCTGTTTTTT | CASSLVRQNTGELFF | TRBJ2-2 | TRBV7-8 | NA | NA
TGTGCCAGCTCACCTCGACGGACTAGCGGGGTTTTCAATGAGCAGTTCTTC | CASSPRRTSGVFNEQFF | TRBJ2-1 | TRBV18 | NA | TRBD2
TGTGCCAGCAGCATCAGAGAGGCAGCCTACAATGAGCAGTTCTTC | CASSIREAAYNEQFF | TRBJ2-1 | TRBV21-1 | NA | NA